Below, one TCR beta chain is given with its context. The CDR3 has 14 residues. From germline, CDR1 is SQVTM and CDR2 ANQGSEA. The V gene lost 6 bases and the J gene lost 0 bases, with 14 bases spanning the gap. The sample is drawn from a study of control samples from healthy donors and cancer patients. TCRdb's copy holds only in-frame clones and misses some; the assay was immunoSEQ multiplex PCR. The sample shows some 65,000 clones, more than 80% of them seen only once. The sample comprised PBMCs. The genes are TRBV29-1 and TRBJ1-1; D call uncertain. This TCR was recovered from a woman aged 50 to 65 with lung cancer. The CDR3 loop is CSVQMGVMNTEAFF. The CDR3 nucleotides read TGCAGCGTCCAAATGGGCGTGATGAACACTGAAGCTTTCTTT.